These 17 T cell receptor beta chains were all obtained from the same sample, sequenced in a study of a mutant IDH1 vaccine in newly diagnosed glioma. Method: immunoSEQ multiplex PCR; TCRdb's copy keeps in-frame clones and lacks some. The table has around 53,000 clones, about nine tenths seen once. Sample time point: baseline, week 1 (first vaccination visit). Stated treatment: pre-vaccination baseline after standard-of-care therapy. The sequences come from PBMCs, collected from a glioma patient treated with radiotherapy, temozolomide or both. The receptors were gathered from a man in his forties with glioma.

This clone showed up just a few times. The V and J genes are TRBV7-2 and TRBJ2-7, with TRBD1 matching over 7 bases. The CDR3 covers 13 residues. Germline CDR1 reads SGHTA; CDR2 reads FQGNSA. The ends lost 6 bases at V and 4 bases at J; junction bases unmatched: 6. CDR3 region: CASRWTGAYEQYF. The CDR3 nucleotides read TGTGCCAGCAGATGGACAGGAGCGTACGAGCAGTACTTC.

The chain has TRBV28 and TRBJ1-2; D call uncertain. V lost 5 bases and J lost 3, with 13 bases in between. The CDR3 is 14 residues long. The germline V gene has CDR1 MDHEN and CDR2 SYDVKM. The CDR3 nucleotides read TGTGCCAGCAGTCCCCTAGACAACGACTATGGCTACACCTTC. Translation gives CASSPLDNDYGYTF.

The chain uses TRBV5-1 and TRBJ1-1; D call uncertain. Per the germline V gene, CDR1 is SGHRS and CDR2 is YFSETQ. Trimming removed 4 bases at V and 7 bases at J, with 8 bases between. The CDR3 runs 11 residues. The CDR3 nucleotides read TGCGCCAGCAGCCCAGGACTTGAAGCTTTCTTT. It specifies CASSPGLEAFF.

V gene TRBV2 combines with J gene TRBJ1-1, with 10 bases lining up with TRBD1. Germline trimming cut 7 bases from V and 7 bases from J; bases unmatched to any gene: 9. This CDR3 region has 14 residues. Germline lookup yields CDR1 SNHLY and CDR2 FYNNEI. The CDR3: CASTRRGQGNEAFF. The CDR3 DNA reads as TGTGCCAGCACCCGTAGGGGACAGGGGAATGAAGCTTTCTTT.

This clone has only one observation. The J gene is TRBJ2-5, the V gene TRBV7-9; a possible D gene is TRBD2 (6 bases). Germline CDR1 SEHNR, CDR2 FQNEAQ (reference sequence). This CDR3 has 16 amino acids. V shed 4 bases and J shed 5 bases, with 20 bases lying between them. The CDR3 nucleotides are TGTGCCAGCAGCTCCTCGCCGGGACTGGGCGGTGAGACCCAGTACTTC. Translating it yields CASSSSPGLGGETQYF.

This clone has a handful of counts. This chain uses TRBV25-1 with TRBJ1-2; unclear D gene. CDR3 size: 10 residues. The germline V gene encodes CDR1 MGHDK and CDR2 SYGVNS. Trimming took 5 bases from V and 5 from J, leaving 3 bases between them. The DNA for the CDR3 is TGTGCCAGCAGTCGGTATGGCTACACCTTC. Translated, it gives CASSRYGYTF.

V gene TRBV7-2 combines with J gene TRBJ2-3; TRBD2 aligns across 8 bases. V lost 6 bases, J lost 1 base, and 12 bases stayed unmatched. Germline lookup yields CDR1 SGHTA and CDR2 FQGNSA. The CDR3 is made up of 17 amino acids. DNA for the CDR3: TGTGCCAGCAGAACGTACGGGAGGGCCCTCGGCACAGATACGCAGTATTTT. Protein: CASRTYGRALGTDTQYF. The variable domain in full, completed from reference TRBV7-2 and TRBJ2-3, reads GAGVSQSPSNKVTEKGKDVELRCDPISGHTALYWYRQSLGQGLEFLIYFQGNSAPDKSGLPSDRFSAERTGGSVSTLTIQRTQQEDSAVYLCASRTYGRALGTDTQYFGPGTRLTVL.

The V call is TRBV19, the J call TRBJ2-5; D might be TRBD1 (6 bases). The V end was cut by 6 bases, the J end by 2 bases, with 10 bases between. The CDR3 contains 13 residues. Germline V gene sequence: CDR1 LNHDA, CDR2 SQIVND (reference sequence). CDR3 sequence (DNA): TGTGCCAGTAGCCTGCAGGGGCAAGAGACCCAGTACTTC. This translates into CASSLQGQETQYF.

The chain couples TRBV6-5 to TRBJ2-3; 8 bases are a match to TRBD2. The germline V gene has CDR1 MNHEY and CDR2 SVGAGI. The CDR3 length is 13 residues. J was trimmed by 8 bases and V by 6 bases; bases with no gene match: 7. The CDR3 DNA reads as TGTGCCAGCAGCCCCGGGACTAGGGGTACGCAGTATTTT. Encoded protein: CASSPGTRGTQYF.

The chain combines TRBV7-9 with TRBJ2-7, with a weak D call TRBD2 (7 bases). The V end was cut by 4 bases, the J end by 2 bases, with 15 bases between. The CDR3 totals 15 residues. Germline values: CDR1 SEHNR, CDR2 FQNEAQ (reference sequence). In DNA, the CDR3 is TGTGCCAGCAGCTCAGCGTGGGGGGGGCCCTACGAGCAGTACTTC. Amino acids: CASSSAWGGPYEQYF.

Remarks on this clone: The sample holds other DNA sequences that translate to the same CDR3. CDR3 residues: CASSLASGAYEQYF. The CDR3 nucleotides read TGCGCCAGCAGCTTGGCATCCGGGGCCTACGAGCAGTACTTC. The chain is built from TRBV5-1 and TRBJ2-7; a weak D match, TRBD2 (5 bases). V was pared by 0 bases and J by 2 bases, with 9 bases between. The germline gives CDR1 SGHRS, CDR2 YFSETQ. CDR3 size: 14 residues.

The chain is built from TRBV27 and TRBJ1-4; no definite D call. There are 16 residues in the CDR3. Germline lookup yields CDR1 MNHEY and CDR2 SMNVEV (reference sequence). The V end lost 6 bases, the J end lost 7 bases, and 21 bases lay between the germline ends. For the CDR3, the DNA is TGTGCCAGCAGCCTATCCCGCCGGGCCTGGAGTGAAAAACTGTTTTTT. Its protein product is CASSLSRRAWSEKLFF.

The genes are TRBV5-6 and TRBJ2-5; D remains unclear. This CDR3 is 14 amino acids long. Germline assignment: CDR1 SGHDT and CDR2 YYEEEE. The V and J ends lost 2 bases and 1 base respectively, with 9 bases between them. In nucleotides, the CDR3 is TGTGCCAGCAGCTTCCCTACCGGCCAAGAGACCCAGTACTTC. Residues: CASSFPTGQETQYF.

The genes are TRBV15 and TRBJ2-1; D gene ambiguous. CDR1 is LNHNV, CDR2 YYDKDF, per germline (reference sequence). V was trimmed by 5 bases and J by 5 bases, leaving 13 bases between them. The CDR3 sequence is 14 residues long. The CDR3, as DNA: TGTGCCACCAGCGGAAGACTCCGGAACAATGAGCAGTTCTTC. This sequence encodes CATSGRLRNNEQFF.

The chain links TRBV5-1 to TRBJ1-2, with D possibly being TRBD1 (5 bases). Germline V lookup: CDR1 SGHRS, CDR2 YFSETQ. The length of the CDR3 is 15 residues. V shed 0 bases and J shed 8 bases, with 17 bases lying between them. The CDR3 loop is CASSLAPSQGGGYTF. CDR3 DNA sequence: TGCGCCAGCAGCTTGGCCCCGTCCCAGGGAGGGGGCTACACCTTC.

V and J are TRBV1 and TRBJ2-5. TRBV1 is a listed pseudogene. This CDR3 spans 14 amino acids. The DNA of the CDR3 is TGCACCAGCAGCCAAGACAGGGGAGGCGAGACCCAGTACTTC. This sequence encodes CTSSQDRGGETQYF.

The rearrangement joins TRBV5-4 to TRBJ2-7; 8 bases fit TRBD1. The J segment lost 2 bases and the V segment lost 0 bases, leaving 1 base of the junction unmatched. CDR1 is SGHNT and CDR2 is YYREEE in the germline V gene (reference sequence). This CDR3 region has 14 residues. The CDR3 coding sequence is TGTGCCAGCAGCTTGGCAGGGGGCCCCTACGAGCAGTACTTC. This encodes CASSLAGGPYEQYF. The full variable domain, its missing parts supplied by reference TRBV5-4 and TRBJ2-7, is ETGVTQSPTHLIKTRGQQVTLRCSSQSGHNTVSWYQQALGQGPQFIFQYYREEENGRGNFPPRFSGLQFPNYSSELNVNALELDDSALYLCASSLAGGPYEQYFGPGTRLTVT.